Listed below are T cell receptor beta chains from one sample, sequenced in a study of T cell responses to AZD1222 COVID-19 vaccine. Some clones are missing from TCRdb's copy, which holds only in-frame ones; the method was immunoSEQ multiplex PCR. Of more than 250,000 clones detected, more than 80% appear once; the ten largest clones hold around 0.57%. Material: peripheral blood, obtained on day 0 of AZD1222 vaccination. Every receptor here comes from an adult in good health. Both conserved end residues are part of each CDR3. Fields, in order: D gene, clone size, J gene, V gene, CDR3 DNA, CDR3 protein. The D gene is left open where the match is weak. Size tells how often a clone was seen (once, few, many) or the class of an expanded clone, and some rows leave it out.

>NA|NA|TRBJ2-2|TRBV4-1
TGCGCCAGCAGCCTACAGATGAACACCGGGGAGCTGTTTTTT
CASSLQMNTGELFF
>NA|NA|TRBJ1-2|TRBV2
TGTGCCAGCAGTGACAGGGTAGGGTTTAACTATGGCTACACCTTC
CASSDRVGFNYGYTF
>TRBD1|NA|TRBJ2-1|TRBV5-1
TGCGCCAGCAGCTCTAGAACAGGGGGGTTGTATGAGCAGTTCTTC
CASSSRTGGLYEQFF
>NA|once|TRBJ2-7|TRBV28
TGTGCCAGCACACCACCGACGGCGCCCCGGGAGCAGTACTTC
CASTPPTAPREQYF
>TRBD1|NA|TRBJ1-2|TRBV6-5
TGTGCCAGCAGTTACAGTACAGGGGGGAACTATGGCTACACCTTC
CASSYSTGGNYGYTF
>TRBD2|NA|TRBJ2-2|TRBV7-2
TGTGCCAGCACCCTTACGGGACTAGCGGGGCGACTGAACACCGGGGAGCTGTTTTTT
CASTLTGLAGRLNTGELFF
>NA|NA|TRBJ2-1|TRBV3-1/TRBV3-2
TGTGCCAGCACCCAAGGAAACTGGAATGAGCAGTTCTTC
CASTQGNWNEQFF
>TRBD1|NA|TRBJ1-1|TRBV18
TGTGCCAGCTCACCGACAGGGAAGGACACTGAAGCTTTCTTT
CASSPTGKDTEAFF
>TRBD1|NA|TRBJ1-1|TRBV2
TGTGCCAGCAGGGGGACAGGGGGGAACACTGAAGCTTTCTTT
CASRGTGGNTEAFF
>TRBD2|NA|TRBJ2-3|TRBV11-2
TGTGCCAGCAGCTTTCTGCTAGCGGGGGGCGAGGCGCAGTATTTT
CASSFLLAGGEAQYF
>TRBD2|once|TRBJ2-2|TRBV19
TGTGCCAGTAGTCGACTAGCGGGGAACACCGGGGAGCTGTTTTTT
CASSRLAGNTGELFF
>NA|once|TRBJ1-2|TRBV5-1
TGCGCCAGCAGCTTGACAGGGACCTTCTATGGCTACACCTTC
CASSLTGTFYGYTF
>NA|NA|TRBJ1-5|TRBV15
TGTGCCACCAGCAGAGATCAGGCTACCCAAGGGACCCAGCATTTT
CATSRDQATQGTQHF
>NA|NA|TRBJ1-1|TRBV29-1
TGCAGCGTTGAAAACAGGGTGCGGACTGAAGCTTTCTTT
CSVENRVRTEAFF
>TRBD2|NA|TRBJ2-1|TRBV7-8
TGTGCCAGCAGCGCGAGGGCGGGGGCCTACAATGAGCAGTTCTTC
CASSARAGAYNEQFF
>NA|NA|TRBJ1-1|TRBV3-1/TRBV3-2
TGTGCCAGCAGCCAAGATGGACTCACCGGGACTGAAGCTTTCTTT
CASSQDGLTGTEAFF
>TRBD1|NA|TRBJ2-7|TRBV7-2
TGTGCCAGCAGCCCTCGAGGACAGGGATCCTACGAGCAGTACTTC
CASSPRGQGSYEQYF
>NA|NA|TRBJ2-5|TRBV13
TGTGCCAGCAGCTTAGCCCCGACTAGACCCCAGTACTTC
CASSLAPTRPQYF
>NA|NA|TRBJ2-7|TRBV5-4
TGTGCCAGCAGCCCCATGGGTGGGGTCACCTACGAGCAGTACTTC
CASSPMGGVTYEQYF
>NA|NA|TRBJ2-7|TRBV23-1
TGCGCCAGCAGGACCGGGTCTCGCCACGAGCAGTACTTC
CASRTGSRHEQYF
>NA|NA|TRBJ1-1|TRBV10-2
TGCGCCAGCAAGGACAGACTCTGGACTGAAGCTTTCTTT
CASKDRLWTEAFF
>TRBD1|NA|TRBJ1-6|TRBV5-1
TGCGCCAGCAGCTTCCGGACAGGGGACAATAATTCACCCCTCCACTTT
CASSFRTGDNNSPLHF
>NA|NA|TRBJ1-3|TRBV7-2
TGTGCCAGCAGCTTAGCGAGGGGTCCGAACTCTGGAAACACCATATATTTT
CASSLARGPNSGNTIYF
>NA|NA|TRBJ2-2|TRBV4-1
TGCGCCAGCAGCCCCCTTTTAAAAACCGGGGAGCTGTTTTTT
CASSPLLKTGELFF
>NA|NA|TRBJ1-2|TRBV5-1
TGCGCCAGCAGCTTGAACAGAGATGGCTACACCTTC
CASSLNRDGYTF
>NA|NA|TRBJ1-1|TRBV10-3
TGTGCCATCAGTGACAGCAACACTGAAGCTTTCTTT
CAISDSNTEAFF
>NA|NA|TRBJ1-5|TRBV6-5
TGTGCCAGCTCTTGGGGAAATCAGCCCCAGCATTTT
CASSWGNQPQHF
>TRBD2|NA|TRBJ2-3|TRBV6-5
TGTGCCAGCAGAGCTAGCGGGGGGTACACAGATACGCAGTATTTT
CASRASGGYTDTQYF
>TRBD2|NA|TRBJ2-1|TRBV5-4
TGTGCCAGCAGCTCCAGACTAGCGGACCGGGGCGAGCAGTTCTTC
CASSSRLADRGEQFF
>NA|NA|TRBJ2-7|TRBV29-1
TGCAGCGTTGACTCGGGGACCGACGAGCAGTACTTC
CSVDSGTDEQYF
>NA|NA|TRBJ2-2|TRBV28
TGTGCCAGCAGTCCCCTGACCGCGAACACCGGGGAGCTGTTTTTT
CASSPLTANTGELFF